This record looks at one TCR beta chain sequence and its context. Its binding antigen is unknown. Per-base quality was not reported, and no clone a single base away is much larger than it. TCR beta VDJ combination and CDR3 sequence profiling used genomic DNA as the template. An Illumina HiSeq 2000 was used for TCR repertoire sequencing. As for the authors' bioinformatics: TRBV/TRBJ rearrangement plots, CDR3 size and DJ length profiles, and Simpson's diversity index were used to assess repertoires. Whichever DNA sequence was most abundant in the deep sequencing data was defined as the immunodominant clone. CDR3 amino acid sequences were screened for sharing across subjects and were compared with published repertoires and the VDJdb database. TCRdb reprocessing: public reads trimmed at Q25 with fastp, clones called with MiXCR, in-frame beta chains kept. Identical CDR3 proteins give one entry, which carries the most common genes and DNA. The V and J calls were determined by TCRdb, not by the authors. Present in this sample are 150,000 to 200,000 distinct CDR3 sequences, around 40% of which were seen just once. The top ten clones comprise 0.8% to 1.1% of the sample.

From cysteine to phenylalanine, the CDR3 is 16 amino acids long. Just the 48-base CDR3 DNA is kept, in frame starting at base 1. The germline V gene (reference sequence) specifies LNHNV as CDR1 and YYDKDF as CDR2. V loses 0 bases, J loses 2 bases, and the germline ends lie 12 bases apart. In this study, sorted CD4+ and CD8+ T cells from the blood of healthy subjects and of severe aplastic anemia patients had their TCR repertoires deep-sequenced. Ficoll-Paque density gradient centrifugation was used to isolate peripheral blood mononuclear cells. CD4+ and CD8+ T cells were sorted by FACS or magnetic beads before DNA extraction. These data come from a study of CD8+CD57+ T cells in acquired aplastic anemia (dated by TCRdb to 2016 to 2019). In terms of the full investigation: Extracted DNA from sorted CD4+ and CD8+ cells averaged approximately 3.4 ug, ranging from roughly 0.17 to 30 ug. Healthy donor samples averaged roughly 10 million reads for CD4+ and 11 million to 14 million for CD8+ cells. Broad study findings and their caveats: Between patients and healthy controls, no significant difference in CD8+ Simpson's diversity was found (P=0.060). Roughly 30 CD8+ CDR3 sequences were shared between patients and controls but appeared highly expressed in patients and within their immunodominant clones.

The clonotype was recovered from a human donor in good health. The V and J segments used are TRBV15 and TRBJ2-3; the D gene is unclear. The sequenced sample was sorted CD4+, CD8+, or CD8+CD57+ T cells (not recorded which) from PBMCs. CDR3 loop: CATSRDRSIYTDTQYF. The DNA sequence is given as TGTGCCACCAGCAGAGATCGGTCGATATACACAGATACGCAGTATTTT.